Listed below are T cell receptor beta chains from one sample, sequenced in a study of blood T cell repertoires in COVID-19. Sequenced by immunoSEQ multiplex PCR; TCRdb stores in-frame clones only, minus some. The sample has some 150,000 clones, 85% to 90% seen once; the top ten hold under 9%. Sequencing was done on a sample of peripheral blood. Receptor source: a woman in her fifties or sixties with active or convalescent COVID-19. The CDR3 runs from the conserved cysteine through the conserved F or W. Fields, in order: V gene, CDR3 length, D gene, J gene, CDR3 DNA, CDR3 protein. A D gene is named only where the DNA matches it firmly.

v_gene: TRBV7-2; len: 17; d_gene: TRBD1; j_gene: TRBJ2-5; CDR3nt: TGTGCCAGCAGCTTAGGGGGGACAGGGGGCGTAAGGGAGACCCAGTACTTC; CDR3aa: CASSLGGTGGVRETQYF
v_gene: TRBV7-2; len: 15; d_gene: TRBD2; j_gene: TRBJ2-3; CDR3nt: TGTGCCAGCAGCCTAGGCGCGGGAGTAGGAGATACGCAGTATTTT; CDR3aa: CASSLGAGVGDTQYF
v_gene: TRBV12-5; len: 24; d_gene: -; j_gene: TRBJ2-1; CDR3nt: TGTGCTAGTGGTTTGGTAGGGAGGGGTTTACAGGGGGTGAGGGTTCGATTAATTTACAATGAGCAGTTCTTC; CDR3aa: CASGLVGRGLQGVRVRLIYNEQFF
v_gene: TRBV5-6; len: 16; d_gene: -; j_gene: TRBJ2-4; CDR3nt: TGTGCCAGCAGCTTAGGGGTCGGCCAGGGAAAAAACATTCAGTACTTC; CDR3aa: CASSLGVGQGKNIQYF
v_gene: TRBV10-3; len: 14; d_gene: -; j_gene: TRBJ2-7; CDR3nt: TGTGCCATCAGTGGTAGGCAGGGAACACGCGAGCAGTACTTC; CDR3aa: CAISGRQGTREQYF
v_gene: TRBV9; len: 15; d_gene: TRBD1; j_gene: TRBJ2-5; CDR3nt: TGTGCCAGCAGCGCCACCTCTGAGGGACAGGAGACCCAGTACTTC; CDR3aa: CASSATSEGQETQYF
v_gene: TRBV24-1; len: 19; d_gene: -; j_gene: TRBJ2-3; CDR3nt: TGTGCCACCAGTGACCCCGGGGGTCGGGGTGCAAGTTTCCTGGATACGCAGTATTTT; CDR3aa: CATSDPGGRGASFLDTQYF
v_gene: TRBV19; len: 15; d_gene: -; j_gene: TRBJ1-1; CDR3nt: TGTGCCAGTAGTTCTCAGACAGAAGGGAACACTGAAGCTTTCTTT; CDR3aa: CASSSQTEGNTEAFF
v_gene: TRBV30; len: 17; d_gene: -; j_gene: TRBJ1-2; CDR3nt: TGTGCCTGGACCCCCGAGATAGGGGGAGGGACCAGCGATGGCTACACCTTC; CDR3aa: CAWTPEIGGGTSDGYTF
v_gene: TRBV7-2; len: 14; d_gene: TRBD2; j_gene: TRBJ2-7; CDR3nt: TGTGCCAGCACCGTTGGGGGGGGGAACTACGAGCAGTACTTC; CDR3aa: CASTVGGGNYEQYF
v_gene: TRBV24-1; len: 19; d_gene: TRBD1; j_gene: TRBJ2-1; CDR3nt: TGTGCCACCAGTGACCGGGACAGGGATGAGGGAGCCACCTGGAATGAGCAGTTCTTC; CDR3aa: CATSDRDRDEGATWNEQFF
v_gene: TRBV30; len: 14; d_gene: TRBD1; j_gene: TRBJ2-5; CDR3nt: TGTGCCTGGAGTGTACAGGGGGCCGGGGAGACCCAGTACTTC; CDR3aa: CAWSVQGAGETQYF
v_gene: TRBV7-3; len: 13; d_gene: -; j_gene: TRBJ1-1; CDR3nt: TGTGCCAGCAGCCGAGACAGTAACACTGAAGCTTTCTTT; CDR3aa: CASSRDSNTEAFF